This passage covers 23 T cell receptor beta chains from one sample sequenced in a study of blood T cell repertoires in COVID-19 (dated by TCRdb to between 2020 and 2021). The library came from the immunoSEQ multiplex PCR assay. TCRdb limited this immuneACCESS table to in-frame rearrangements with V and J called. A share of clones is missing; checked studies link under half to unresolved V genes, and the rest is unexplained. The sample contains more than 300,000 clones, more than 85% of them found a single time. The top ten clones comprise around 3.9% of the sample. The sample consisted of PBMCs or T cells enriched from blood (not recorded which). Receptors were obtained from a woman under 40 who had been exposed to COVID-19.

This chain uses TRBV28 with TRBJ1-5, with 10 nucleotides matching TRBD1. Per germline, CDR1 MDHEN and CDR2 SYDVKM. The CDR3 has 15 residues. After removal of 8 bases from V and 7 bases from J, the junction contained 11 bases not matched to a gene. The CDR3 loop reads CASQWTGGGGQPQHF. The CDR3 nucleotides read TGTGCCAGCCAATGGACAGGGGGGGGCGGGCAGCCCCAGCATTTT.

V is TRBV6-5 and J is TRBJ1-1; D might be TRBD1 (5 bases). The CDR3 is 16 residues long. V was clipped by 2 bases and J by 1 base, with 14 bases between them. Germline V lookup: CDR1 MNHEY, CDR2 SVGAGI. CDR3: CASSYRGRVGNTEAFF. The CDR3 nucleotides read TGTGCCAGCAGTTACAGGGGCAGGGTTGGGAACACTGAAGCTTTCTTT.

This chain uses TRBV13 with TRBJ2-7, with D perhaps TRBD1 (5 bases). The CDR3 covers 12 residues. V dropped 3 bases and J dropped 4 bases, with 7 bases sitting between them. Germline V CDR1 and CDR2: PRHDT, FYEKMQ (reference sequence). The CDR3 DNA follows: TGTGCCAGCAGCTTTGGACAATACGAGCAGTACTTC. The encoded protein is CASSFGQYEQYF.

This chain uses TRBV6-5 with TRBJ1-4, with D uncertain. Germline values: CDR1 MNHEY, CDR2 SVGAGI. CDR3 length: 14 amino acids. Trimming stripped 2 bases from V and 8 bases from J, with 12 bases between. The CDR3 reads CASSYTGVGEKLFF. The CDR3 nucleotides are TGTGCCAGCAGTTACACCGGGGTGGGGGAAAAACTGTTTTTT.

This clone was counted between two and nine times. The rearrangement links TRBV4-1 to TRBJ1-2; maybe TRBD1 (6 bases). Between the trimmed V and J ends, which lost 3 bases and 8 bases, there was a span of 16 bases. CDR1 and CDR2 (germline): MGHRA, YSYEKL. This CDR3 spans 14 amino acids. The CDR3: CASSQAPGVSGYTF. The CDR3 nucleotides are TGCGCCAGCAGCCAGGCTCCAGGGGTATCGGGCTACACCTTC.

CDR3 in amino acids: CATSGAGPDTQYF. The CDR3 nucleotides read TGTGCCACCAGTGGGGCAGGCCCAGATACGCAGTATTTT. The V and J genes are TRBV24-1 and TRBJ2-3; no clear D. Germline CDR1 reads KGHDR; CDR2 reads SFDVKD. This CDR3 is built from 13 residues. V lost 5 bases to trimming and J lost 4 bases, with 9 bases between them.

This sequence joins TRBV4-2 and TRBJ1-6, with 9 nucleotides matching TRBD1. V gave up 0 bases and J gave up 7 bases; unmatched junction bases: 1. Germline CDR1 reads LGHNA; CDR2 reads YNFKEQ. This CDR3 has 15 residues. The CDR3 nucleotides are TGTGCCAGCAGCCAAGACGACAGGGGGAATTCACCCCTCCACTTT. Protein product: CASSQDDRGNSPLHF.

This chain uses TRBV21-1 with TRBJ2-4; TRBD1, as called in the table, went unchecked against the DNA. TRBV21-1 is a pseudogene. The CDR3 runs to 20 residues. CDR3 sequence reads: CASSIVPRDRDYIAKNIQYF. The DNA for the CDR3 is TGTGCCAGCAGCATAGTCCCCCGGGACAGAGATTACATAGCCAAAAACATTCAGTACTTC.

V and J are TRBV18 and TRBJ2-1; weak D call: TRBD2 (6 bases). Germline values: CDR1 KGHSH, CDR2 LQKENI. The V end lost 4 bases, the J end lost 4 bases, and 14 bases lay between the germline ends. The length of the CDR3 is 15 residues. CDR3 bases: TGTGCCAGCTCACGTTTAGCGGCTGATTACAATGAGCAGTTCTTC. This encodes CASSRLAADYNEQFF. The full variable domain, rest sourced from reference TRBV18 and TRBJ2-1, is NAGVMQNPRHLVRRRGQEARLRCSPMKGHSHVYWYRQLPEEGLKFMVYLQKENIIDESGMPKERFSAEFPKEGPSILRIQQVVRGDSAAYFCASSRLAADYNEQFFGPGTRLTVL.

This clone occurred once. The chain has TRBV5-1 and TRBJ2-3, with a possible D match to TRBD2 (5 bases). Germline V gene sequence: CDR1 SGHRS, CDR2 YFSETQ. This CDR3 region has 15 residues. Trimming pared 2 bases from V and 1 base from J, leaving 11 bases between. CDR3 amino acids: CASSFRLARTDTQYF. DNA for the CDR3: TGCGCCAGCAGCTTCCGGCTAGCTCGCACAGATACGCAGTATTTT.

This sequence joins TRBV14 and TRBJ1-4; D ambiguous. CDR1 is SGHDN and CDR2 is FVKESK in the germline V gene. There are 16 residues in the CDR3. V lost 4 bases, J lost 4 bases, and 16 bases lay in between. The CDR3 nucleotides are TGTGCCAGCAGCCTTTTAGGTTCCGGGGATAATGAAAAACTGTTTTTT. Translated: CASSLLGSGDNEKLFF.

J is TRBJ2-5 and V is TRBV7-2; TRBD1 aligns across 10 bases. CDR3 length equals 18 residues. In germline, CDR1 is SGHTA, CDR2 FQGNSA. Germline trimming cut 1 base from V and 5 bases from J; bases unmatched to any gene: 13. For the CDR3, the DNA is TGTGCCAGCAGCTTAGGTGGGACAGGGGCGCCTGCCGTGGAGACCCAGTACTTC. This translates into CASSLGGTGAPAVETQYF.

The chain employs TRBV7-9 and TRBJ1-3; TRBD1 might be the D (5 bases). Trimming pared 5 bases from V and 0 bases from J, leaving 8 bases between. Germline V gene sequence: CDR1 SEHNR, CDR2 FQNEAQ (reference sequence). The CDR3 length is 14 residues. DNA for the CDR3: TGTGCCAGCAGCACGGGACTCTCTGGAAACACCATATATTTT. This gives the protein CASSTGLSGNTIYF.

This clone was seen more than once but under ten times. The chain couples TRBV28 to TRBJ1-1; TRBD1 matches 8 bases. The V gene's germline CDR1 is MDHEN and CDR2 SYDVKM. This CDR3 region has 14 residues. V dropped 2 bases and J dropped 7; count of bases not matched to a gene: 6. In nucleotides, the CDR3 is TGTGCCAGCAGTTTAATTTCAGGGGGCGATGAAGCTTTCTTT. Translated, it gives CASSLISGGDEAFF.

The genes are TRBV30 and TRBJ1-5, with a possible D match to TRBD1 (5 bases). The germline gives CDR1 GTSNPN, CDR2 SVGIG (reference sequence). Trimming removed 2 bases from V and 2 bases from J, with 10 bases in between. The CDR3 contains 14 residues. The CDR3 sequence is CAWSRGLGNQPQHF. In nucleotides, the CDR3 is TGTGCCTGGAGTAGGGGTTTAGGCAATCAGCCCCAGCATTTT.

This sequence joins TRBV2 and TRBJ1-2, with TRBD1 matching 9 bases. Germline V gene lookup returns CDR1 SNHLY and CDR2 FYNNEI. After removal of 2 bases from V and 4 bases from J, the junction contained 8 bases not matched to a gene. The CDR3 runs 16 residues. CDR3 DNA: TGTGCCAGCAGTGAAACCCGGACAGGGGCGAGCTATGGCTACACCTTC. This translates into CASSETRTGASYGYTF.

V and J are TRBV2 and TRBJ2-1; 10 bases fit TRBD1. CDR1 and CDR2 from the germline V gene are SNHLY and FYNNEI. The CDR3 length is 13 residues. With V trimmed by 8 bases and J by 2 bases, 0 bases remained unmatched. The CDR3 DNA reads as TGTGCCAGCGGGACAGGGGCCTACAATGAGCAGTTCTTC. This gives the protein CASGTGAYNEQFF.

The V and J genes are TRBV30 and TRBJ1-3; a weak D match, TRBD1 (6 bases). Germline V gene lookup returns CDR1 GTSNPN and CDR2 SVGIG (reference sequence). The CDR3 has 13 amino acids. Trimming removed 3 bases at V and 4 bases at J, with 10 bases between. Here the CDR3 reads CAWRWGGGNTIYF. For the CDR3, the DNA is TGTGCCTGGAGATGGGGGGGCGGAAACACCATATATTTT.

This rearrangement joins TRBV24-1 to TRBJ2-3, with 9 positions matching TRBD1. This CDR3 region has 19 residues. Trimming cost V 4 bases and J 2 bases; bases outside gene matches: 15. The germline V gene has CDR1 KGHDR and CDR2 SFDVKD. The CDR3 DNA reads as TGTGCCACCAGTGAATCTCCGGGACAGGGTTTGGGCCCCACAGATACGCAGTATTTT. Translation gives CATSESPGQGLGPTDTQYF.

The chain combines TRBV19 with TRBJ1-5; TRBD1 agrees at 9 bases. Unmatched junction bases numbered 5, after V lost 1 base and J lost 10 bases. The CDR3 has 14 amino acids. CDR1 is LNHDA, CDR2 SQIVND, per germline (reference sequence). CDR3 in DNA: TGTGCCAGTAGTATAGGGACAGGGGCGGGACCCCAGCATTTT. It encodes CASSIGTGAGPQHF.

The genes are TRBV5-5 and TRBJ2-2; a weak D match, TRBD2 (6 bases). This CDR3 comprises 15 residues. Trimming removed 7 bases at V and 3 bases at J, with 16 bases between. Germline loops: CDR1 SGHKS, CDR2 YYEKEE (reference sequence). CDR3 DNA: TGTGCCAGCCTCGGTGGGGGGTTAGACACCGGGGAGCTGTTTTTT. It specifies CASLGGGLDTGELFF.

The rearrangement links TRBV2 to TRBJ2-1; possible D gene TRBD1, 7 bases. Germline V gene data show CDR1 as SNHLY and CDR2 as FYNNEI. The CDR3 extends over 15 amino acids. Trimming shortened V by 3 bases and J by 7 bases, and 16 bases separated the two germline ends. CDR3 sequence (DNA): TGTGCCAGCAGTGACATGACAGGGACTTGGAATGAGCAGTTCTTC. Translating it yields CASSDMTGTWNEQFF.

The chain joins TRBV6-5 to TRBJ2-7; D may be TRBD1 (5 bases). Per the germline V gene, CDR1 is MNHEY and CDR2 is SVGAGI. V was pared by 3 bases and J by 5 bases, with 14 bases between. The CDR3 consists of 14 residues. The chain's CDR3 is CASSYQGNRDEQYF. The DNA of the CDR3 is TGTGCCAGCAGTTATCAGGGTAATCGGGACGAGCAGTACTTC.